This entry lists 24 T cell receptor beta chains sequenced from one sample in a study of blood T cell repertoires in COVID-19. Sequenced by immunoSEQ multiplex PCR; TCRdb stores in-frame clones only, minus some. The table lists about 270,000 clones, around 88% of them singletons. The specimen was peripheral blood. The receptors originated from a man at least 80 years old with acute or convalescent COVID-19.

The table lists this clone with a count of one. The chain employs TRBV9 and TRBJ1-1; D is undetermined. This CDR3 comprises 12 residues. Trimming pared 6 bases from V and 0 bases from J, leaving 6 bases between. The germline CDR1 and CDR2 sequences are SGDLS and YYNGEE. The CDR3 DNA reads as TGTGCCAGCACCCCCATGAACACTGAAGCTTTCTTT. This sequence encodes CASTPMNTEAFF.

The J gene is TRBJ1-1, the V gene TRBV5-1; tentatively, D is TRBD1 (5 bases). The germline V gene encodes CDR1 SGHRS and CDR2 YFSETQ. The CDR3 is made up of 13 amino acids. Trimming shortened V by 4 bases and J by 3 bases, and 10 bases separated the two germline ends. CDR3 DNA: TGCGCCAGCAGCATTGACAGCTACACTGAAGCTTTCTTT. Protein sequence: CASSIDSYTEAFF.

The chain couples TRBV28 to TRBJ1-2; D ambiguous. Germline V gene lookup returns CDR1 MDHEN and CDR2 SYDVKM. V shed 4 bases and J shed 2 bases, with 8 bases lying between them. This CDR3 comprises 13 residues. For the CDR3, the DNA is TGTGCCAGCAGTTATGGGCAGAACTATGGCTACACCTTC. This sequence encodes CASSYGQNYGYTF.

The rearrangement uses TRBV6-1 and TRBJ2-3; tentative D call: TRBD1 (5 bases). The CDR3 has 15 amino acids. V lost 1 base and J 3 bases, leaving 11 bases between the germline ends. Germline CDR1 reads MNHNS; CDR2 reads SASEGT. Written as DNA, the CDR3 is TGTGCCAGCAGTGAAGGGGGTAGGGGTACAGATACGCAGTATTTT. This translates into CASSEGGRGTDTQYF.

This chain joins TRBV5-5 and TRBJ1-1; 8 nucleotides agree with TRBD1. This CDR3 is 15 amino acids long. In germline, CDR1 is SGHKS, CDR2 YYEKEE (reference sequence). The ends lost 0 bases at V and 0 bases at J; junction bases unmatched: 1. CDR3 in amino acids: CASSLGTGLNTEAFF. The CDR3 nucleotides are TGTGCCAGCAGCTTGGGGACAGGGCTGAACACTGAAGCTTTCTTT.

There are many counts of this clone. This chain connects TRBV4-1 to TRBJ1-4, with a possible D match to TRBD1 (6 bases). The V gene's germline CDR1 is MGHRA and CDR2 YSYEKL. The CDR3 consists of 13 residues. Between the trimmed V and J ends, which lost 6 bases and 8 bases, there was a span of 13 bases. The CDR3 DNA reads as TGCGCCAGCAGTCGGACAGAAGGGGAAAAACTGTTTTTT. Its protein product is CASSRTEGEKLFF.

The chain is built from TRBV2 and TRBJ1-1; TRBD1 agrees at 10 bases. The CDR3 extends over 15 amino acids. The V gene's germline CDR1 is SNHLY and CDR2 FYNNEI. The junction had 7 bases not matched to a gene; V was cut back by 5 bases and J by 4 bases. The DNA of the CDR3 is TGTGCCAGCAGTCCCCCAAGGGACAGGGGCACTGAAGCTTTCTTT. It is translated as CASSPPRDRGTEAFF.

V usage is TRBV3-1 (or the pseudogene TRBV3-2) and J usage is TRBJ1-2, with D perhaps TRBD1 (5 bases). The V end lost 1 base, the J end lost 7 bases, and 13 bases lay between the germline ends. The CDR3 consists of 14 residues. Germline V gene lookup returns CDR1 LGHDT and CDR2 YNNKEL (reference sequence). The CDR3 DNA reads TGTGCCAGCAGCCAAGTCGCGGACAATCGTGGCTACACCTTC. This gives the protein CASSQVADNRGYTF.

V usage is TRBV20-1 and J usage is TRBJ1-3; the D gene is possibly TRBD1 (6 bases). CDR3 length equals 16 residues. Trimming shortened V by 3 bases and J by 0 bases, and 15 bases separated the two germline ends. Germline-derived CDR1 and CDR2 are DFQATT and SNEGSKA (reference sequence). The CDR3 DNA reads TGCAGTGCTAGTGGGGGCCGAACGAGCTCTGGAAACACCATATATTTT. Translated, it gives CSASGGRTSSGNTIYF.

This rearrangement joins TRBV24-1 to TRBJ2-1; D possibly corresponds to TRBD1 (6 bases). CDR1 is KGHDR and CDR2 is SFDVKD in the germline V gene. Trimming pared 0 bases from V and 6 bases from J, leaving 11 bases between. This CDR3 is built from 15 residues. Written as DNA, the CDR3 is TGTGCCACCAGTGATTTGGGCGGACAGATCAATGAGCAGTTCTTC. Translation: CATSDLGGQINEQFF.

The V and J genes are TRBV5-4 and TRBJ2-7, with no clear D. The germline CDR1 and CDR2 sequences are SGHNT and YYREEE (reference sequence). CDR3 size: 15 residues. Trimming took 3 bases from V and 6 from J, leaving 19 bases between them. The CDR3 DNA reads TGTGCCAGCAGCTCTGGAGCCGGTGCGGTTCCCGAGCAGTACTTC. Protein: CASSSGAGAVPEQYF.

The chain recombines TRBV2 with TRBJ2-7, with 12 nucleotides matching TRBD1. The germline CDR1 and CDR2 sequences are SNHLY and FYNNEI. The CDR3 length is 17 residues. With V trimmed by 5 bases and J by 6 bases, 14 bases remained unmatched. The CDR3 sequence is CASSFVGTGGPSGEQYF. CDR3 nucleotide sequence: TGTGCCAGCAGTTTTGTTGGGACAGGGGGCCCTTCCGGCGAGCAGTACTTC.

The chain links TRBV7-8 to TRBJ1-1; a weak D match, TRBD1 (6 bases). V was trimmed by 0 bases and J by 1 base, leaving 12 bases between them. The CDR3 spans 16 residues. Germline-derived CDR1 and CDR2 are SGHVS and FQNEAQ. The CDR3 coding sequence is TGTGCCAGCAGCTTAGCTGAGGGCAGGGGGAACACTGAAGCTTTCTTT. It is translated as CASSLAEGRGNTEAFF.

This chain uses TRBV7-2 with TRBJ2-5; the match to TRBD1 covers 10 bases. There are 16 residues in the CDR3. CDR1 SGHTA and CDR2 FQGNSA come from the germline V gene. With 5 bases clipped from V and 6 bases from J, the junction kept 12 bases outside the gene matches. The CDR3 loop reads CASSPWGQGSGKTQYF. The CDR3 DNA reads as TGTGCCAGCAGCCCCTGGGGACAGGGGAGCGGAAAGACCCAGTACTTC. The whole variable domain, remainder taken from reference TRBV7-2 and TRBJ2-5, is GAGVSQSPSNKVTEKGKDVELRCDPISGHTALYWYRQSLGQGLEFLIYFQGNSAPDKSGLPSDRFSAERTGGSVSTLTIQRTQQEDSAVYLCASSPWGQGSGKTQYFGPGTRLLVL.

The chain is built from TRBV19 and TRBJ1-1; 8 nucleotides agree with TRBD1. The CDR3 runs 15 residues. Germline CDR1 is LNHDA and CDR2 is SQIVND (reference sequence). The V segment lost 3 bases and the J segment 1 base; nucleotides outside the gene matches: 4. The CDR3 sequence: CASSILDRGNTEAFF. CDR3 nucleotides: TGTGCCAGTAGTATCCTCGACAGGGGGAACACTGAAGCTTTCTTT.

A word on this clone: One junction end does not reproduce the germline sequence, and a read error may be involved. V is TRBV5-1 and J is TRBJ2-7; 7 bases align to TRBD2. The CDR3 sequence is 15 residues long. Germline-derived CDR1 and CDR2 are SGHRS and YFSETQ. The CDR3 DNA reads TGCGCCAGCAGATTGGAACCCGGGAGGAGGTACGAGCAGTACTTC. This gives the protein CASRLEPGRRYEQYF.

The rearrangement joins TRBV6-5 to TRBJ1-2; possibly TRBD1 for D (6 bases). Germline V gene sequence: CDR1 MNHEY, CDR2 SVGAGI. Trimming stripped 4 bases from V and 8 bases from J, with 23 bases between. The CDR3 runs to 16 residues. In nucleotides, the CDR3 is TGTGCCAGCAGTTCCACCTGGGGGGGGCGAGTGAAGGGCTACACCTTC. As protein: CASSSTWGGRVKGYTF.

The V and J genes are TRBV5-1 and TRBJ2-7; 10 bases are shared with TRBD2. The CDR3 loop spans 15 amino acids. From germline, CDR1 is SGHRS and CDR2 YFSETQ. The V segment lost 3 bases and the J segment 6 bases; nucleotides outside the gene matches: 9. CDR3 DNA sequence: TGCGCCAGCAGCTGGGATAGCGGGGGGCCAGGCGAGCAGTACTTC. It translates to CASSWDSGGPGEQYF.

V and J are TRBV5-1 and TRBJ1-3; no firm D call. The V gene lost 6 bases and the J gene lost 3 bases, with 19 bases spanning the gap. Germline values: CDR1 SGHRS, CDR2 YFSETQ. The CDR3 sequence is 16 residues long. The CDR3 DNA sequence: TGCGCCAGCACGGAGGGATCCGGTTTGGGTGGAAACACCATATATTTT. It codes for CASTEGSGLGGNTIYF.

The gene calls are TRBV5-1 and TRBJ2-7; 9 nucleotides agree with TRBD1. V shed 4 bases, J shed 6 bases, and the junction held 11 bases outside the gene matches. The CDR3 sequence is 15 residues long. The germline CDR1 and CDR2 sequences are SGHRS and YFSETQ. CDR3 nucleotide sequence: TGCGCCAGCAGCCCCGGGGACAGGGAGGGCGGCGAGCAGTACTTC. Translated, it gives CASSPGDREGGEQYF.

The rearrangement uses TRBV27 and TRBJ2-5, with D hard to call. CDR1 and CDR2 (germline): MNHEY, SMNVEV (reference sequence). The CDR3 has 13 residues. V lost 2 bases and J lost 4, with 8 bases in between. CDR3 residues: CASSLRVGETQYF. CDR3 bases: TGTGCCAGCAGTTTACGGGTGGGAGAGACCCAGTACTTC.

J is TRBJ1-4 and V is TRBV27; D is possibly TRBD1 (5 bases). V lost 8 bases and J lost 7, with 20 bases in between. CDR1 is MNHEY, CDR2 SMNVEV, per germline (reference sequence). This CDR3 has 15 residues. CDR3 amino acids: CASRAIDRRGEKLFF. The CDR3, as DNA: TGTGCCAGCCGCGCTATTGACAGAAGGGGTGAAAAACTGTTTTTT.

This chain uses TRBV6-6 with TRBJ2-5; D possibly matches TRBD1 or TRBD2 (6 bases each). Trimming shortened V by 7 bases and J by 4 bases, and 10 bases separated the two germline ends. The CDR3 spans 12 residues. From germline, CDR1 is MNHNY and CDR2 SVGAGI (reference sequence). The CDR3: CASTRGLETQYF. CDR3 sequence (DNA): TGTGCCAGCACTCGGGGGCTAGAGACCCAGTACTTC.

This clone was seen just once. V usage is TRBV20-1 and J usage is TRBJ2-7; 12 bases align to TRBD2. Looked up from germline, CDR1 is DFQATT and CDR2 is SNEGSKA (reference sequence). V was clipped by 3 bases and J by 3 bases; unmatched bases: 6. This CDR3 is built from 15 residues. CDR3 nucleotides: TGCAGTGCTAGTGAAACTAGCGGGGGGTACTACGAGCAGTACTTC. Translation gives CSASETSGGYYEQYF.